The rows below give T cell receptor beta chains drawn from one sample of a study of CD8+ T cells in alopecia areata. Only in-frame clones appear in the TCRdb table, and some are missing; sequencing was by immunoSEQ multiplex PCR. The table records 200,000 or so clones, around three fifths of them present only once. The sequenced sample was CD4+ T cells sorted from blood, obtained at week 0. The origin of the receptors is a human donor with alopecia areata. CDR3s include the opening cysteine and the closing phenylalanine or tryptophan. The order of the fields is V gene, J gene, D gene, clone size, CDR3 protein, CDR3 DNA. The D gene is left open where the match is weak. Clone size is given for some rows only: seen once, a few or many times, or a class if the clone is expanded.

V gene: TRBV29-1; J gene: TRBJ1-2; D gene: NA; clone size: NA; CDR3 protein: CSASGTYGYTF; CDR3 DNA: TGCAGCGCTTCAGGGACCTATGGCTACACCTTC
V gene: TRBV14; J gene: TRBJ1-3; D gene: NA; clone size: NA; CDR3 protein: CASSQDHRVSSGNTIYF; CDR3 DNA: TGTGCCAGCAGCCAAGATCACCGCGTGTCCTCTGGAAACACCATATATTTT
V gene: TRBV29-1; J gene: TRBJ1-1; D gene: NA; clone size: few; CDR3 protein: CSGGQLNTEAFF; CDR3 DNA: TGCAGCGGCGGACAGTTGAACACTGAAGCTTTCTTT
V gene: TRBV7-9; J gene: TRBJ2-7; D gene: TRBD2; clone size: NA; CDR3 protein: CASSSIPGLAGAEQYF; CDR3 DNA: TGTGCCAGCAGCTCCATTCCGGGACTAGCGGGAGCCGAGCAGTACTTC
V gene: TRBV29-1; J gene: TRBJ2-5; D gene: NA; clone size: NA; CDR3 protein: CSVVGALAETQYF; CDR3 DNA: TGCAGCGTTGTCGGGGCCTTGGCGGAGACCCAGTACTTC
V gene: TRBV9; J gene: TRBJ2-1; D gene: NA; clone size: NA; CDR3 protein: CASSTDPRDPGNEQFF; CDR3 DNA: TGTGCCAGCAGCACAGACCCCCGGGACCCGGGCAATGAGCAGTTCTTC
V gene: TRBV7-9; J gene: TRBJ1-4; D gene: NA; clone size: few; CDR3 protein: CASSPDGQGRREKLFF; CDR3 DNA: TGTGCCAGCAGCCCAGACGGGCAGGGGCGCCGCGAAAAACTGTTTTTT
V gene: TRBV7-3; J gene: TRBJ1-2; D gene: NA; clone size: NA; CDR3 protein: CASSFRLDGYTF; CDR3 DNA: TGTGCCAGCAGCTTCCGGCTGGATGGCTACACCTTC
V gene: TRBV7-2; J gene: TRBJ1-5; D gene: NA; clone size: many; CDR3 protein: CASSLEFTSVQPQHF; CDR3 DNA: TGTGCCAGCAGCTTAGAGTTTACGTCGGTTCAGCCCCAGCATTTT
V gene: TRBV6-1; J gene: TRBJ2-5; D gene: NA; clone size: NA; CDR3 protein: CASSGLARTQETQYF; CDR3 DNA: TGTGCCAGCAGTGGGCTGGCGCGCACCCAAGAGACCCAGTACTTC
V gene: TRBV30; J gene: TRBJ1-2; D gene: NA; clone size: NA; CDR3 protein: CAWRPYTF; CDR3 DNA: TGTGCCTGGAGGCCCTACACCTTC
V gene: TRBV5-1; J gene: TRBJ1-1; D gene: NA; clone size: NA; CDR3 protein: CASSLAGDTEAFF; CDR3 DNA: TGCGCCAGCAGCTTGGCTGGTGACACTGAAGCTTTCTTT
V gene: TRBV11-2; J gene: TRBJ1-1; D gene: NA; clone size: many; CDR3 protein: CASSQPSSTGMNTEAFF; CDR3 DNA: TGTGCCAGCAGCCAACCTTCGTCGACGGGCATGAACACTGAAGCTTTCTTT
V gene: TRBV30; J gene: TRBJ1-1; D gene: NA; clone size: NA; CDR3 protein: CAWSMAVGTFF; CDR3 DNA: TGTGCCTGGAGTATGGCAGTAGGAACTTTCTTT
V gene: TRBV29-1; J gene: TRBJ2-1; D gene: NA; clone size: NA; CDR3 protein: CSVDLTGAVHEQFF; CDR3 DNA: TGCAGCGTTGACCTAACGGGAGCGGTCCATGAGCAGTTCTTC
V gene: TRBV29-1; J gene: TRBJ2-1; D gene: NA; clone size: NA; CDR3 protein: CSLVSSYNEQFF; CDR3 DNA: TGCAGCCTCGTGAGCTCCTACAATGAGCAGTTCTTC
V gene: TRBV30; J gene: TRBJ1-2; D gene: NA; clone size: NA; CDR3 protein: CAWKIAGIDGYTF; CDR3 DNA: TGTGCCTGGAAAATCGCAGGGATAGATGGCTACACCTTC
V gene: TRBV4-1; J gene: TRBJ2-6; D gene: NA; clone size: NA; CDR3 protein: CASSQVGVPFSGANVLTF; CDR3 DNA: TGCGCCAGCAGCCAAGTTGGGGTCCCCTTCTCTGGGGCCAACGTCCTGACTTTC
V gene: TRBV29-1; J gene: TRBJ1-4; D gene: NA; clone size: NA; CDR3 protein: CSVELSMGEKLFF; CDR3 DNA: TGCAGCGTTGAATTGAGTATGGGTGAAAAACTGTTTTTT
V gene: TRBV7-3; J gene: TRBJ2-3; D gene: TRBD1; clone size: once; CDR3 protein: CASSLRAGQGRTDTQYF; CDR3 DNA: TGTGCCAGCAGCTTAAGAGCGGGACAGGGGAGGACAGATACGCAGTATTTT
V gene: TRBV6-1; J gene: TRBJ1-3; D gene: NA; clone size: NA; CDR3 protein: CASVQSSGNTIYF; CDR3 DNA: TGTGCCAGCGTGCAGAGCTCTGGAAACACCATATATTTT
V gene: TRBV29-1; J gene: TRBJ1-1; D gene: TRBD1; clone size: many; CDR3 protein: CSVEHRGPEAFF; CDR3 DNA: TGCAGCGTTGAGCACAGGGGGCCTGAAGCTTTCTTT
V gene: TRBV6-5; J gene: TRBJ1-2; D gene: TRBD1; clone size: NA; CDR3 protein: CASRPLGTGSGYTF; CDR3 DNA: TGTGCCAGCAGACCGCTCGGGACAGGGAGCGGCTACACCTTC
V gene: TRBV11-2; J gene: TRBJ2-1; D gene: NA; clone size: NA; CDR3 protein: CASSTGELRSEQFF; CDR3 DNA: TGTGCCAGCAGCACCGGCGAATTGCGGAGTGAGCAGTTCTTC
V gene: TRBV29-1; J gene: TRBJ2-7; D gene: NA; clone size: few; CDR3 protein: CSVELSSGYEQYF; CDR3 DNA: TGCAGCGTTGAACTTAGCAGCGGCTACGAGCAGTACTTC
V gene: TRBV6-6; J gene: TRBJ2-1; D gene: NA; clone size: NA; CDR3 protein: CASSRQNEQFF; CDR3 DNA: TGTGCCAGCAGTCGGCAGAATGAGCAGTTCTTC
V gene: TRBV4-2; J gene: TRBJ1-5; D gene: TRBD1; clone size: NA; CDR3 protein: CASSQDAGQGINNQPQHF; CDR3 DNA: TGTGCCAGCAGCCAAGACGCGGGACAGGGGATAAACAATCAGCCCCAGCATTTT
V gene: TRBV30; J gene: TRBJ2-3; D gene: NA; clone size: NA; CDR3 protein: CAWSPKEARRTDTQYF; CDR3 DNA: TGTGCCTGGAGTCCAAAGGAAGCTAGACGCACAGATACGCAGTATTTT
V gene: TRBV14; J gene: TRBJ2-7; D gene: NA; clone size: NA; CDR3 protein: CASSHPPGPTGYEQYF; CDR3 DNA: TGTGCCAGCAGCCACCCTCCGGGACCCACGGGATACGAGCAGTACTTC
V gene: TRBV27; J gene: TRBJ1-1; D gene: TRBD1; clone size: few; CDR3 protein: CASSLNGQGTEAFF; CDR3 DNA: TGTGCCAGCAGTTTAAATGGACAGGGGACTGAAGCTTTCTTT
V gene: TRBV4-2; J gene: TRBJ1-2; D gene: TRBD1; clone size: NA; CDR3 protein: CASSQGDRALYGYTF; CDR3 DNA: TGTGCCAGCAGCCAAGGGGACAGGGCGCTTTATGGCTACACCTTC
V gene: TRBV6-5; J gene: TRBJ1-2; D gene: NA; clone size: NA; CDR3 protein: CASSERGVGYTF; CDR3 DNA: TGTGCCAGCAGTGAAAGAGGTGTGGGCTACACCTTC
V gene: TRBV18; J gene: TRBJ1-1; D gene: NA; clone size: once; CDR3 protein: CASSPRSMNTEAFF; CDR3 DNA: TGTGCCAGCTCACCACGGAGCATGAACACTGAAGCTTTCTTT
V gene: TRBV4-2; J gene: TRBJ2-4; D gene: NA; clone size: few; CDR3 protein: CASSQTSLAKNIQYF; CDR3 DNA: TGTGCCAGCAGCCAAACTTCGCTAGCCAAAAACATTCAGTACTTC
V gene: TRBV9; J gene: TRBJ2-7; D gene: TRBD2; clone size: many; CDR3 protein: CASSGTGLAGGPRSF; CDR3 DNA: TGTGCCAGCAGCGGGACGGGACTAGCGGGGGGCCCCCGATCCTTC
V gene: TRBV11-2; J gene: TRBJ1-2; D gene: TRBD1; clone size: few; CDR3 protein: CASTGWDRGHGYTF; CDR3 DNA: TGTGCCAGCACCGGGTGGGACAGGGGGCATGGCTACACCTTC
V gene: TRBV6-1; J gene: TRBJ1-2; D gene: NA; clone size: few; CDR3 protein: CASSEGVLDGYGYTF; CDR3 DNA: TGTGCCAGCAGTGAAGGGGTACTTGATGGCTATGGCTACACCTTC
V gene: TRBV29-1; J gene: TRBJ2-1; D gene: NA; clone size: few; CDR3 protein: CSVDPQGGDEQFF; CDR3 DNA: TGCAGCGTTGACCCTCAGGGAGGTGATGAGCAGTTCTTC
V gene: TRBV7-3; J gene: TRBJ1-2; D gene: NA; clone size: NA; CDR3 protein: CASSYGYTF; CDR3 DNA: TGTGCCAGCAGCTATGGCTACACCTTC
V gene: TRBV5-1; J gene: TRBJ2-7; D gene: NA; clone size: few; CDR3 protein: CASSFSGAGEQYF; CDR3 DNA: TGCGCCAGCAGCTTCTCAGGGGCGGGGGAGCAGTACTTC
V gene: TRBV29-1; J gene: TRBJ1-2; D gene: NA; clone size: NA; CDR3 protein: CSVEGGRVEGYTF; CDR3 DNA: TGCAGCGTTGAAGGGGGCAGGGTGGAGGGCTACACCTTC